This is a list of T cell receptor beta chains from one sample in a study of long-term antiretroviral therapy in people with HIV. Assay used: immunoSEQ multiplex PCR; TCRdb lists only in-frame clones, some missing. The sample contains about 25,000 clones, around 88% of which appear only once. This specimen consisted of unsorted PBMCs, obtained about 4.3 years after starting antiretroviral therapy. The source of these receptors is a man aged 25 to 40 with HIV. CDR3s include the opening cysteine and the closing phenylalanine or tryptophan. A D gene is named only where the DNA matches it firmly. Only some rows state a clone size, as once, few, many or a class for expanded clones.

>TRBD2|.|TRBV11-1|TRBJ2-1
TGTGCCAGCAGCTTAGTTGGACTAGCCTACAATGAGCAGTTCTTC
CASSLVGLAYNEQFF
>.|.|TRBV7-3|TRBJ2-2
TGTGCCAGCAGCTTCTCCCGGTACACCGGGGAGCTGTTTTTT
CASSFSRYTGELFF
>.|few|TRBV6-1|TRBJ1-5
TGTGCCAGCAGTGGCCGTTGGGTTGGCACTCAGCCCCAGCATTTT
CASSGRWVGTQPQHF
>.|once|TRBV2|TRBJ2-4
TGTGCCAGCAGTGAAGGGGCAACTCCTATAGCCAAAAACATTCAGTACTTC
CASSEGATPIAKNIQYF
>.|few|TRBV5-1|TRBJ2-7
TGCGCCAGCAGCTTGGACAGCCCCTACGAGCAGTACTTC
CASSLDSPYEQYF
>.|.|TRBV5-1|TRBJ2-2
TGCGCCAGCAGCTTGGCCTTGAGGTCACAAGCAGACACCGGGGAGCTGTTTTTT
CASSLALRSQADTGELFF
>.|.|TRBV18|TRBJ2-2
TGTGCCAGCTCACCATTAGGGACCACCGGGGAGCTGTTTTTT
CASSPLGTTGELFF
>TRBD1|.|TRBV11-1|TRBJ1-1
TGTGCCAGCAGCCTGTCAAGGGGACAGGGGGCGCCGGAAGCTTTCTTT
CASSLSRGQGAPEAFF
>TRBD2|.|TRBV29-1|TRBJ2-7
TGCAGCGTTGAAGAAGGTCTAGCGGGAGACGGCGAGCAGTACTTC
CSVEEGLAGDGEQYF
>TRBD1|.|TRBV7-8|TRBJ2-3
TGTGCCAGCAGCACGGACAGGGAGACAGATACGCAGTATTTT
CASSTDRETDTQYF
>TRBD1|few|TRBV7-6|TRBJ1-6
TGTGCCAGCAGCTCCAGGGGGAACCACTTT
CASSSRGNHF
>TRBD1|.|TRBV29-1|TRBJ1-1
TGCAGCGCCGGGGACAGGGAAGCTTTCTTT
CSAGDREAFF
>.|once|TRBV9|TRBJ2-3
TGTGCCAGCAGCGTAGGAGTAGGGGGGCTAAGGGATACGCAGTATTTT
CASSVGVGGLRDTQYF
>.|.|TRBV5-4|TRBJ2-1
TGTGCCAGCAGCTCGAGTCCAGGGTATGAGCAGTTCTTC
CASSSSPGYEQFF
>TRBD1|.|TRBV7-9|TRBJ2-1
TGTGCCAGCGAACCTCACAGGGGCAATGAGCAGTTCTTC
CASEPHRGNEQFF
>.|few|TRBV15|TRBJ2-7
TGTGCCACCACCCTGGACTTCTACGAGCAGTACTTC
CATTLDFYEQYF
>TRBD2|few|TRBV7-2|TRBJ2-7
TGTGCCAGCAGCTCCGGGACTAGCTCCTACGAGCAGTACTTC
CASSSGTSSYEQYF
>.|.|TRBV11-1|TRBJ2-7
TGTGCCAGCGGGCGCCAGGGTCGCGATATGGACTTC
CASGRQGRDMDF
>.|.|TRBV7-9|TRBJ2-3
TGTGCCAGCAGCATTAGGTCGAATGGGGGAGGAAGGACAGATACGCAGTATTTT
CASSIRSNGGGRTDTQYF
>TRBD1|.|TRBV9|TRBJ2-7
TGTGCCAGCAGCGAGGGACAGGGGGTAACCTACGAGCAGTACTTC
CASSEGQGVTYEQYF
>TRBD2|.|TRBV6-1|TRBJ2-7
TGTGCCAGCTTTGAGGGAGGGGACGAGCAGTACTTC
CASFEGGDEQYF
>TRBD1|few|TRBV7-6|TRBJ2-7
TGTGCCAGCAGCTTAGCACAGGGGTGGGAGCAGTACTTC
CASSLAQGWEQYF
>TRBD1|.|TRBV11-3|TRBJ2-5
TGTGCCAGCAGCCCCGGACAGGGCTTAGAGACCCAGTACTTC
CASSPGQGLETQYF
>.|.|TRBV14|TRBJ2-3
TGTGCCAGCAGCCAAGTGGGGGGCGGTGCAGATACGCAGTATTTT
CASSQVGGGADTQYF
>TRBD1|.|TRBV9|TRBJ2-5
TGTGCCAGCAGCGGATCCGGGACAGGGATTCGAGAGACCCAGTACTTC
CASSGSGTGIRETQYF
>.|few|TRBV7-9|TRBJ1-2
TGTGCCAGCAGCTTAGTTGGAACAGGGTCCTCCCCTGGCTACACCTTC
CASSLVGTGSSPGYTF
>.|.|TRBV30|TRBJ2-1
TGTGCCTGGCGCTCTACAAGGAGCTCCTACAATGAGCAGTTCTTC
CAWRSTRSSYNEQFF
>TRBD1|.|TRBV19|TRBJ1-2
TGTGCCAGTAGTATTAGGGGACAGCTAAACTATGGCTACACCTTC
CASSIRGQLNYGYTF
>.|.|TRBV7-9|TRBJ2-2
TGTGCCAGCACCAAGTGGGTCCTGAACACCGGGGAGCTGTTTTTT
CASTKWVLNTGELFF
>.|.|TRBV16|TRBJ2-3
TGTGCCAGCAGCCAATCCCTTACGCAGTATTTT
CASSQSLTQYF
>TRBD1|.|TRBV29-1|TRBJ1-2
TGCAGCGTCCAGGGGGGCGATGGCTACACCTTC
CSVQGGDGYTF
>.|.|TRBV9|TRBJ2-1
TGTGCCAGCGGGGGGCCTGGAGGAGAGCAGTTCTTC
CASGGPGGEQFF
>.|.|TRBV6-6|TRBJ1-2
TGTGCCAGCAGCTACTCAGGGGCTGGCTACACCTTC
CASSYSGAGYTF
>.|.|TRBV29-1|TRBJ2-3
TGCAGCGTTGGGGGGCGGGGTAGCACAGATACGCAGTATTTT
CSVGGRGSTDTQYF
>.|.|TRBV6-1|TRBJ2-2
TGTGCCAGCAGTGCCCTCCAATCGCCTGTATACACCGGGGAGCTGTTTTTT
CASSALQSPVYTGELFF
>.|.|TRBV10-3|TRBJ1-2
TGTGCCATCAGTGAGTCAATGGGAACAGGGGGCTACACCTTC
CAISESMGTGGYTF
>TRBD1|.|TRBV29-1|TRBJ1-1
TGCAGCGCACAGGGGGACGTTGGTGAAGCTTTCTTT
CSAQGDVGEAFF